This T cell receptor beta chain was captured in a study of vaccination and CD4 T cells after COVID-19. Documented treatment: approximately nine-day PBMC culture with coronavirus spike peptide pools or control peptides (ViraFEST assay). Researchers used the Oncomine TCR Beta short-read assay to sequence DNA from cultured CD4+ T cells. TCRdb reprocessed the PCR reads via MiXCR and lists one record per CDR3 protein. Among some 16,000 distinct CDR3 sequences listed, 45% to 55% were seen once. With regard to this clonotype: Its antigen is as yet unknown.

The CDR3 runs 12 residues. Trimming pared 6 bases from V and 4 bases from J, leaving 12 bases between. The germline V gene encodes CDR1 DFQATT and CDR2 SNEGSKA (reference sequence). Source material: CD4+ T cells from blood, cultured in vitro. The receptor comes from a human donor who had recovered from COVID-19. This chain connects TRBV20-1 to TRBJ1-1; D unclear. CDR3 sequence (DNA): TGCAGTGCCGGGTCCCCCTCCACTGAAGCTTTCTTT. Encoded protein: CSAGSPSTEAFF.